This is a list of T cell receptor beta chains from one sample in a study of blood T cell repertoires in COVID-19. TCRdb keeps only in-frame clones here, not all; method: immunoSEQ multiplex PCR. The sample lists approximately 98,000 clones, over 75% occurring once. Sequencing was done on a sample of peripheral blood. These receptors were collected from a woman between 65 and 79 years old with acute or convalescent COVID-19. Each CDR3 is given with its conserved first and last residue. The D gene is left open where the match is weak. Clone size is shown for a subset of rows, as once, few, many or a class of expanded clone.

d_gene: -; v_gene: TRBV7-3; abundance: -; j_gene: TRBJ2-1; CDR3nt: TGTGCCAGCAGCTTGGACAGCGGAAATTACAATGAGCAGTTCTTC; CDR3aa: CASSLDSGNYNEQFF
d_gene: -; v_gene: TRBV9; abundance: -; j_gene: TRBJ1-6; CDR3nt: TGTGCCAGCAGCCAAACAGGGTGGGATAATTCACCCCTCCACTTT; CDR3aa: CASSQTGWDNSPLHF
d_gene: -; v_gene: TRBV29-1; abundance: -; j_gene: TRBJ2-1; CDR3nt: TGCAGCGGCGGTGGGGGGGCGGCAAATGAGCAGTTCTTC; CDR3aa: CSGGGGAANEQFF
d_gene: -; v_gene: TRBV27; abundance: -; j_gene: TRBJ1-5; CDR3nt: TGTGCCAGCAGTATCTCCAGCGTAGCGGGCAATCAGCCCCAGCATTTT; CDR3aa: CASSISSVAGNQPQHF
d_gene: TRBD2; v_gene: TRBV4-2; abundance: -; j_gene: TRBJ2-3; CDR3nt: TGTGCCAGCAGCCAAGAGACTAGCGGCGCAGATACGCAGTATTTT; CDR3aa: CASSQETSGADTQYF
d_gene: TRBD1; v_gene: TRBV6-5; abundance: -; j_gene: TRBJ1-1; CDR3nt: TGTGCCAGCAGTTACAGGGGGCTAGCTTTCTTT; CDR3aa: CASSYRGLAFF
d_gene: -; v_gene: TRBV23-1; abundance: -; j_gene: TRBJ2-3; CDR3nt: TGCGCCAGCAGTCAGGGGCCGCAGTATTTT; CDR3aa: CASSQGPQYF
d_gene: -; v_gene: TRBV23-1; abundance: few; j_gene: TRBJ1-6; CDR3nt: TGCGCCATCCTGTCCCTAGAGTTCGATTCACCCCTCCACTTT; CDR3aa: CAILSLEFDSPLHF
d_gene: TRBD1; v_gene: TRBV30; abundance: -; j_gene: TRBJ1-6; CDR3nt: TGTGCCTGGAGTGTCGGGACAGTTAATTCACCCCTCCACTTT; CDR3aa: CAWSVGTVNSPLHF
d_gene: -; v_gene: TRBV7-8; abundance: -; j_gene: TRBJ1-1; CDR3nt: TGTGCCAGCAGCTTAAGGGGGGGCAGGGTTAACACTGAAGCTTTCTTT; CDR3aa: CASSLRGGRVNTEAFF
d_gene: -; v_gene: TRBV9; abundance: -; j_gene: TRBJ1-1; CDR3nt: TGTGCCAGCAGCGTAGGCTCCGGCAGGGAAGCTTTCTTT; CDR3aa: CASSVGSGREAFF
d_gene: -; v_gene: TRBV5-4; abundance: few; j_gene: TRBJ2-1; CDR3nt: TGTGCCAGCCGGAAGTTCGGACACCTGAGGTATGAGCAGTTCTTC; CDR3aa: CASRKFGHLRYEQFF
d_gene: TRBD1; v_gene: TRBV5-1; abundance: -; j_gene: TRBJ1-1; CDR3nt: TGCGCCAGCAGTTTCTGGACAGGAGTGAACACTGAAGCTTTCTTT; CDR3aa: CASSFWTGVNTEAFF
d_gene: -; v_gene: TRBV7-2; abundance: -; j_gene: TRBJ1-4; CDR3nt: TGTGCCAGCAGCCTCGGAGGGCGAGCTGAAAAACTGTTTTTT; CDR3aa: CASSLGGRAEKLFF
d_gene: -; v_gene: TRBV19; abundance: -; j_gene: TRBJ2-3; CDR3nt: TGTGCCAGTAGTATCGGGGGCACAGATACGCAGTATTTT; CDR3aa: CASSIGGTDTQYF
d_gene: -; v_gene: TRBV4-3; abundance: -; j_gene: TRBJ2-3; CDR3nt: TGCGCCAGCAGCCAAGAGACAGGCCGACCTGATACGCAGTATTTT; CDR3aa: CASSQETGRPDTQYF
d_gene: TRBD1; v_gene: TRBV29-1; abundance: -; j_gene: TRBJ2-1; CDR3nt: TGCAGCGTTCTTGTGGCAGGGGGATGGAATGAGCAGTTCTTC; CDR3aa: CSVLVAGGWNEQFF
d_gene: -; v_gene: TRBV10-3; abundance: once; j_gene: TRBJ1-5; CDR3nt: TGTGCCATCAGTGAGTCGAGCGGAAAACCTAATCAGCCCCAGCATTTT; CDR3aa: CAISESSGKPNQPQHF
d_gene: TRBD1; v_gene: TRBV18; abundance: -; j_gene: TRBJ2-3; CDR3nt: TGTGCCAGCTCACCACCGCCCGGGACAGAGGCGACAGATACGCAGTATTTT; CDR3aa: CASSPPPGTEATDTQYF
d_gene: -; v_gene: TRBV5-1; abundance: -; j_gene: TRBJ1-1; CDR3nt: TGCGCCAGCACCGGGGGATTTGAAGCTTTCTTT; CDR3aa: CASTGGFEAFF
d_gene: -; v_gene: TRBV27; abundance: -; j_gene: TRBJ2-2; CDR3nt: TGTGCCAGCAGTTCGACAATAAACACCGGGGAGCTGTTTTTT; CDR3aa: CASSSTINTGELFF
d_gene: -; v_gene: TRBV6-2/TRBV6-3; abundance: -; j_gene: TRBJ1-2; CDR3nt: TGTGCCAGCAGCACACCTTATGGCTACACCTTC; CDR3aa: CASSTPYGYTF
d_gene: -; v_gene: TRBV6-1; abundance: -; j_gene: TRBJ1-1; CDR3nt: TGTGCCAGCAGTGAACCAGGTAAAAACACTGAAGCTTTCTTT; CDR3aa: CASSEPGKNTEAFF
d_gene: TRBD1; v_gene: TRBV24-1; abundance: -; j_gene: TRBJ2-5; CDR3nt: TGTGCCACCGGTTCTCGGACAGGGTCATGGGAGACCCAGTACTTC; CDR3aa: CATGSRTGSWETQYF
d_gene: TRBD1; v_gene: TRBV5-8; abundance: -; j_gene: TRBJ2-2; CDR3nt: TGTGCCAGCAGCGTCGGACAGGCCTTGAACACCGGGGAGCTGTTTTTT; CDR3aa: CASSVGQALNTGELFF
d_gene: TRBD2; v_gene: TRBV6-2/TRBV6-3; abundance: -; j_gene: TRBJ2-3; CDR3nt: TGTGCCAGCAGTCTCCGGTATGGGCTAGCGGGTTCTGCGAATACGCAGTATTTT; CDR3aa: CASSLRYGLAGSANTQYF
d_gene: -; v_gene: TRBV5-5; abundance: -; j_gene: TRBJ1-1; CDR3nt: TGTGCCAGTTCAGTTAGAGGGAACGGTGAAGCTTTCTTT; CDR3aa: CASSVRGNGEAFF
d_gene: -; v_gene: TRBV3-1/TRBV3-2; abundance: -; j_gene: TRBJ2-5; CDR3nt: TGTGCCAGCAGCGTTCGGAGGGGCAATAAAGAGACCCAGTACTTC; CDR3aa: CASSVRRGNKETQYF
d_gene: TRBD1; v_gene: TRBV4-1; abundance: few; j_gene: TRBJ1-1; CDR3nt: TGCGCCAGCAGCCAAGATCGGAGGGGGCGGCAGTTGTACACTGAAGCTTTCTTT; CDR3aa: CASSQDRRGRQLYTEAFF
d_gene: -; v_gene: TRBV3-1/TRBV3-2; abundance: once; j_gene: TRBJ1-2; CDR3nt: TGTGCCAGCAGCCAAGGGTCACCTTTTGGGAGATATGGCTACACCTTC; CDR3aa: CASSQGSPFGRYGYTF
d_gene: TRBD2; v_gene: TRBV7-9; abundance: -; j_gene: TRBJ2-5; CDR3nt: TGTGCCAGCAGCGCCCGGAAGGCGGGGGGCACCCAAGAGACCCAGTACTTC; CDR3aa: CASSARKAGGTQETQYF
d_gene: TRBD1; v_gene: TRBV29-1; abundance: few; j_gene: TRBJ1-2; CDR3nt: TGCAGCGTTGGGGGGACAGGCTATGGCTACACCTTC; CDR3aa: CSVGGTGYGYTF
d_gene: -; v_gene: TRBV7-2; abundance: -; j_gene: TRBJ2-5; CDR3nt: TGTGCCAGCAGCTTAGCGGGGCGAGAGACCCAGTACTTC; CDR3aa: CASSLAGRETQYF
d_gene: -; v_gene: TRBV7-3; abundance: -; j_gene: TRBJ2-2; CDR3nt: TGTGCCAGCAGCTTAGGACTCGGGGAGCTGTTTTTT; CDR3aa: CASSLGLGELFF
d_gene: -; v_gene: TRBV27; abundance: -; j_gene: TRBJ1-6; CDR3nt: TGTGCCAGCAGTTTGCGGGGCAATTCACCCCTCCACTTT; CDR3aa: CASSLRGNSPLHF
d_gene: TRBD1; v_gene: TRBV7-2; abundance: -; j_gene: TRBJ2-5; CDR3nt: TGTGCCAGCAGCCCGGGGACAGGGGGGAAAGAGACCCAGTACTTC; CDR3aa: CASSPGTGGKETQYF
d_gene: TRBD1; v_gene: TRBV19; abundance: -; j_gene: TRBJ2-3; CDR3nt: TGTGCCAGTAGTACCGACCCCGGGACAGGGGCCGATACGCAGTATTTT; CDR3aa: CASSTDPGTGADTQYF
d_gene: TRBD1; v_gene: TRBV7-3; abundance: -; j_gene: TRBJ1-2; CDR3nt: TGTGCCAGCACCAACCCCGGACAGGGGGCTGATGGCTACACCTTC; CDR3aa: CASTNPGQGADGYTF
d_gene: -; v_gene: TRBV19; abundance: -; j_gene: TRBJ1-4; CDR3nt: TGTGCCAGTAGTTCCCCAGGGCGAACTAATGAAAAACTGTTTTTT; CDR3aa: CASSSPGRTNEKLFF
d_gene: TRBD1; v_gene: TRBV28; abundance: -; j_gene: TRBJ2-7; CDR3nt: TGTGCCAGCAGTTTTGAAGGGGGCCACGAGCAGTACTTC; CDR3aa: CASSFEGGHEQYF
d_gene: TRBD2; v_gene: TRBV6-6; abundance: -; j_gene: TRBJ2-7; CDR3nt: TGTGCCAGCAGACCCGGGACTAGCGGGAGCTCCTACGAGCAGTACTTC; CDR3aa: CASRPGTSGSSYEQYF
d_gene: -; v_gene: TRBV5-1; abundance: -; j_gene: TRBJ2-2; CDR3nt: TGCGCCAGCAGCGTCGGGACTTACACCGGGGAGCTGTTTTTT; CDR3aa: CASSVGTYTGELFF
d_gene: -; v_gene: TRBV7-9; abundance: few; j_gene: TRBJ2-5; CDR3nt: TGTGCCAGCAGCTTAGAGCCAAGCGGGACCCAGTACTTC; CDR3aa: CASSLEPSGTQYF
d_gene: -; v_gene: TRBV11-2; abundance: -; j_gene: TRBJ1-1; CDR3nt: TGTGCCAGCAGCTTAACCCCGGGACAAAGGAACACTGAAGCTTTCTTT; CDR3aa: CASSLTPGQRNTEAFF
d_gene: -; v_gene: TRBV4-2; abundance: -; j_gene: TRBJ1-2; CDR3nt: TGTGCCAGCAGCCAGGGGTCCGGGACTCTCACGGGGGGCTACACCTTC; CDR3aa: CASSQGSGTLTGGYTF
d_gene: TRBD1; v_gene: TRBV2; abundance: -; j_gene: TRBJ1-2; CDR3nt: TGTGCCAGCACCCCCCCTCATGCAGGGGGCCACTATGGCTACACCTTC; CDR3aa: CASTPPHAGGHYGYTF
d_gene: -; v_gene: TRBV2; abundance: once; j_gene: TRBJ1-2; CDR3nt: TGTGCCATCTTCGTCGGGTACGACTATGGCTACACCTTC; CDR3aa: CAIFVGYDYGYTF
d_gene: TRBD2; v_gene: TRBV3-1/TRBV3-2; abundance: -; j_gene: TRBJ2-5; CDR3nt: TGTGCCAGCAGCCTCCTTAGCGGGAAAGAGACCCAGTACTTC; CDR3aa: CASSLLSGKETQYF